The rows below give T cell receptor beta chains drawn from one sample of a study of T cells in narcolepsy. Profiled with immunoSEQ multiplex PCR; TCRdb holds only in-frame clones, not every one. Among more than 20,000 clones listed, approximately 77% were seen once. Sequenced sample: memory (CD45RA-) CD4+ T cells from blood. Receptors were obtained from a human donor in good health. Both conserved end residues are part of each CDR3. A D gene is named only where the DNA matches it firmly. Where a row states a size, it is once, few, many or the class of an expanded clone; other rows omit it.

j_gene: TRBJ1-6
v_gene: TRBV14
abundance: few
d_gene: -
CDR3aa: CASSQRGSRDSPLHF
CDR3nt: TGTGCCAGCAGCCAAAGGGGTAGTAGAGACTCACCCCTCCACTTT

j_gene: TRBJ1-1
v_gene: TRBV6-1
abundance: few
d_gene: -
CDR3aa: CASTRNTEAFF
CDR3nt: TGTGCCAGCACGAGAAACACTGAAGCTTTCTTT

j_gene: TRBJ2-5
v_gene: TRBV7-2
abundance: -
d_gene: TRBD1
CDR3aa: CASRRTGERETQYF
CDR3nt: TGTGCCAGCAGGCGGACAGGGGAGAGGGAGACCCAGTACTTC

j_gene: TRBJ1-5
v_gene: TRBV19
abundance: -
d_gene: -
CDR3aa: CASSPLTGSSNQPQHF
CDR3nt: TGTGCCAGTAGTCCCTTAACAGGGAGTAGCAATCAGCCCCAGCATTTT

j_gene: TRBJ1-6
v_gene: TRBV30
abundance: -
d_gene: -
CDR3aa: CAWSFLVNSPLHF
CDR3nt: TGTGCCTGGAGTTTCCTGGTGAATTCACCCCTCCACTTT

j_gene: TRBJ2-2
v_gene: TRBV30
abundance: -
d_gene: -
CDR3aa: CAWRQGRNTGELFF
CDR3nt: TGTGCCTGGAGACAGGGTAGGAACACCGGGGAGCTGTTTTTT

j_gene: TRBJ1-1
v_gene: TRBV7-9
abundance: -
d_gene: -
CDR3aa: CASSLVGQEAFF
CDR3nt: TGTGCCAGCAGCTTAGTAGGACAAGAAGCTTTCTTT

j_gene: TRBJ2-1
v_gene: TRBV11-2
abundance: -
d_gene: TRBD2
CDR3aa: CASSLDEWASGDNEQFF
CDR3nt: TGTGCCAGCAGCTTAGATGAGTGGGCTAGCGGGGACAATGAGCAGTTCTTC

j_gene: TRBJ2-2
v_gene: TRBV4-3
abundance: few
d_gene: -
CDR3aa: CASSQDGGTGELFF
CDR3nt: TGCGCCAGCAGCCAAGATGGAGGGACCGGGGAGCTGTTTTTT

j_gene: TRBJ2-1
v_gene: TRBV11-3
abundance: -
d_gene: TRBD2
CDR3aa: CASSLSTSGSYNEQFF
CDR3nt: TGTGCCAGCAGCTTAAGCACTAGCGGGAGTTACAATGAGCAGTTCTTC

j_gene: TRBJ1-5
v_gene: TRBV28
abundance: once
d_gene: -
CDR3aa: CASSQQNQPQHF
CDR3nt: TGTGCCAGCAGCCAACAAAATCAGCCCCAGCATTTT

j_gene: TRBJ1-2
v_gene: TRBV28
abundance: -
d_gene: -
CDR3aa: CASSLQAVNYGYTF
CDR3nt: TGTGCCAGCAGTTTACAGGCAGTTAACTATGGCTACACCTTC

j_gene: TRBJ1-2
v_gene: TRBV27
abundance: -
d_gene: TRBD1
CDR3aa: CASSFRQGVEGYTF
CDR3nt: TGTGCCAGCAGTTTTCGACAGGGGGTAGAAGGCTACACCTTC

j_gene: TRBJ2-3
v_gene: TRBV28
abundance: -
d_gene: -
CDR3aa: CASSRVSTDTQYF
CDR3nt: TGTGCCAGCAGCCGGGTGAGCACAGATACGCAGTATTTT

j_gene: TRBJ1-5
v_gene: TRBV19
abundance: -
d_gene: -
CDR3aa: CASSMIGRNNQPQHF
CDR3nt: TGTGCCAGTAGTATGATAGGGCGGAACAATCAGCCCCAGCATTTT

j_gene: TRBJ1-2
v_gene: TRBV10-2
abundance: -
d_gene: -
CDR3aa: CASSPGPLYGYTF
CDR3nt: TGCGCCAGCAGTCCAGGACCCCTCTATGGCTACACCTTC

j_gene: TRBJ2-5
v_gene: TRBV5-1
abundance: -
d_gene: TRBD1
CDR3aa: CASSFRQTGSRETQYF
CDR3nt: TGCGCCAGCAGCTTCCGCCAGACAGGGAGTCGAGAGACCCAGTACTTC

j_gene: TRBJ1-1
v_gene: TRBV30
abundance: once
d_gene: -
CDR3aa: CAWSVRGDPMNTEAFF
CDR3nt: TGTGCCTGGAGTGTACGGGGGGACCCAATGAACACTGAAGCTTTCTTT

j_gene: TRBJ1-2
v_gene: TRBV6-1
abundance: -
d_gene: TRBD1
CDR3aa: CASKAGGSRIYGYTF
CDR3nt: TGTGCCAGCAAGGCAGGGGGCAGTCGAATCTATGGCTACACCTTC

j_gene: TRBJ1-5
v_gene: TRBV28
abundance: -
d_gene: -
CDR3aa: CASSSPTVGYQPQHF
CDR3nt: TGTGCCAGCAGTTCCCCGACTGTGGGGTACCAGCCCCAGCATTTT

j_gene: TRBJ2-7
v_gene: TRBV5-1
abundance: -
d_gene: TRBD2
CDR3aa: CASSLGGRGAGEQYF
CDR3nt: TGCGCCAGCAGCTTGGGGGGGCGGGGGGCTGGCGAGCAGTACTTC

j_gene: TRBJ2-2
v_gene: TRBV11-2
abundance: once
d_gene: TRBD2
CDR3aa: CASSLEAGAGELFF
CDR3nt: TGTGCCAGCAGCTTAGAAGCGGGAGCCGGGGAGCTGTTTTTT

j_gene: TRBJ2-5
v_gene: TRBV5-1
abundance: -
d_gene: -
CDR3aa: CASSFQETQYF
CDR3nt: TGCGCCAGCAGCTTCCAAGAGACCCAGTACTTC

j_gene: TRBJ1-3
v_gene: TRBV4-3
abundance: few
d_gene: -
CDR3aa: CASSQTSSGNTIYF
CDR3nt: TGCGCCAGCAGCCAAACGAGCTCTGGAAACACCATATATTTT

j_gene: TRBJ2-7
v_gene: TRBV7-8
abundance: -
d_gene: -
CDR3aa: CASSLEDEQYF
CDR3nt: TGTGCCAGCAGCTTAGAAGACGAGCAGTACTTC

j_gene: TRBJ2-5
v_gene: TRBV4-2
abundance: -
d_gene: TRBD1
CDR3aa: CASSISAGQGQETQYF
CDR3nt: TGTGCCAGCAGCATCAGCGCAGGACAGGGTCAAGAGACCCAGTACTTC

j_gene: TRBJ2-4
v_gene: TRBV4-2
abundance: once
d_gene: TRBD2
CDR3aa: CASSQLVPGLINIQYF
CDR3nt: TGTGCCAGCAGCCAACTCGTACCGGGACTAATCAACATTCAGTACTTC

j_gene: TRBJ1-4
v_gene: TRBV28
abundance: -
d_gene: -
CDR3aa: CASSSAGRRGGEKLFF
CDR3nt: TGTGCCAGCAGTTCAGCGGGCCGTCGAGGAGGTGAAAAACTGTTTTTT

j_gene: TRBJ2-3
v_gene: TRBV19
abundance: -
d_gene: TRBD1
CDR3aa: CASSIREQGPSATQYF
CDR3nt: TGTGCCAGTAGTATTAGGGAACAGGGGCCCTCGGCTACGCAGTATTTT

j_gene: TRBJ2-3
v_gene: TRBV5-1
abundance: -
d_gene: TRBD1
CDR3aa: CASRIRPRQGALNTQYF
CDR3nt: TGCGCCAGCAGGATACGCCCGAGACAGGGGGCTTTAAATACGCAGTATTTT

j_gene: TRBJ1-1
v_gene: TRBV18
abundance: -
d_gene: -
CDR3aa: CASSPSLNTEAFF
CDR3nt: TGTGCCAGCTCACCCAGTTTGAACACTGAAGCTTTCTTT